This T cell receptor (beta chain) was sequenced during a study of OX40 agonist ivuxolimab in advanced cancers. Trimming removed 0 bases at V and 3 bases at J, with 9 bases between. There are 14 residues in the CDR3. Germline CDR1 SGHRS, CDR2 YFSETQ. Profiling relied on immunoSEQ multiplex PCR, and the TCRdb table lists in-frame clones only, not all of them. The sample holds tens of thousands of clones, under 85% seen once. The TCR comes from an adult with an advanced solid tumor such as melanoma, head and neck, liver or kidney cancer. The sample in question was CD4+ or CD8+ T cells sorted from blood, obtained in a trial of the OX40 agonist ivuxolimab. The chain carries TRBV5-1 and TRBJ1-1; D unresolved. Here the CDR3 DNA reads TGCGCCAGCAGCTTGGTGCCCAAGGACACTGAAGCTTTCTTT. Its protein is CASSLVPKDTEAFF.